Listed below are T cell receptor beta chains from one sample, sequenced in a study of blood T cell repertoires in COVID-19. Assay used: immunoSEQ multiplex PCR; TCRdb lists only in-frame clones, some missing. This sample has 250,000 to 300,000 clones; more than 85% occur once, and the top ten carry approximately 2.1%. Sequences were obtained from peripheral blood. Source of these receptors: a woman in her 30s with COVID-19, enrolled during active disease. CDR3s include the opening cysteine and the closing phenylalanine or tryptophan. D genes are given only for firm matches. The size field is filled for only some rows; it gives once, few, many or a size class.

TRBV5-1,TRBJ2-1,.,TRBD2,CASSLGAGGENEQFF,TGCGCCAGCAGCTTGGGAGCGGGAGGTGAAAATGAGCAGTTCTTC
TRBV2,TRBJ2-3,.,.,CASSEAQRASTDTQYF,TGTGCCAGCAGTGAAGCCCAGCGGGCAAGCACAGATACGCAGTATTTT
TRBV14,TRBJ2-1,.,TRBD1,CASSPRQGPGNEQFF,TGTGCCAGCAGCCCCCGACAGGGGCCGGGCAATGAGCAGTTCTTC
TRBV25-1,TRBJ2-7,.,TRBD1,CASSEQDRGPYEQYF,TGTGCCAGCAGTGAACAGGACAGGGGGCCCTACGAGCAGTACTTC
TRBV19,TRBJ1-5,.,.,CASSPDRNQPQHF,TGTGCCAGTAGTCCCGACAGGAATCAGCCCCAGCATTTT
TRBV19,TRBJ1-1,.,TRBD1,CASSMDRGTEAFF,TGTGCCAGTAGTATGGACAGGGGCACTGAAGCTTTCTTT
TRBV5-1,TRBJ2-6,.,.,CASSMQNSGANVLTF,TGCGCCAGCAGCATGCAGAACTCTGGGGCCAACGTCCTGACTTTC
TRBV7-2,TRBJ1-2,.,TRBD1,CASSLGTGSPNYGYTF,TGTGCCAGCAGCTTAGGGACAGGGAGTCCTAACTATGGCTACACCTTC
TRBV19,TRBJ2-7,.,.,CASSPLDFHEQYF,TGTGCCAGTAGTCCCCTCGACTTTCACGAGCAGTACTTC
TRBV7-9,TRBJ2-1,.,TRBD2,CASSSTSGSGNEQFF,TGTGCCAGCAGTTCAACTAGCGGGAGCGGGAATGAGCAGTTCTTC
TRBV6-5,TRBJ2-7,.,TRBD2,CASILGGTGYEQYF,TGTGCCAGCATCCTCGGGGGGACTGGCTACGAGCAGTACTTC
TRBV3-1/TRBV3-2,TRBJ2-7,few,.,CASSRSIGGAYEQYF,TGTGCCAGCAGCAGATCAATCGGGGGAGCCTACGAGCAGTACTTC
TRBV27,TRBJ1-6,.,TRBD1,CASSRRGTGSNNSPLHF,TGTGCCAGCAGTAGAAGGGGGACAGGGAGCAATAATTCACCCCTCCACTTT
TRBV12-5,TRBJ1-2,.,TRBD1,CASGRLGDREYGYTF,TGTGCTAGTGGTCGTCTAGGGGACAGGGAGTATGGCTACACCTTC
TRBV7-2,TRBJ1-3,once,.,CASSNRQVGSGNTIYF,TGTGCCAGCAGCAACAGACAGGTCGGCTCTGGAAACACCATATATTTT
TRBV7-9,TRBJ1-4,.,.,CASSSLWGDPEKLFF,TGTGCCAGCAGCTCGCTTTGGGGGGACCCTGAAAAACTGTTTTTT
TRBV6-5,TRBJ2-5,.,.,CASSVGPKRETQYF,TGTGCCAGCAGCGTGGGGCCCAAGAGAGAGACCCAGTACTTC
TRBV7-2,TRBJ2-3,.,TRBD2,CASSSQAGGGTDTQYF,TGTGCCAGCAGCTCCCAAGCGGGGGGGGGCACAGATACGCAGTATTTT
TRBV5-1,TRBJ2-7,.,.,CASSIGQYEQYF,TGCGCCAGCAGCATTGGACAGTACGAGCAGTACTTC
TRBV6-5,TRBJ2-2,.,.,CASGRDGELFF,TGTGCCAGCGGCAGGGACGGGGAGCTGTTTTTT
TRBV30,TRBJ2-1,.,.,CAWTSDFNEQFF,TGTGCCTGGACCTCAGATTTCAATGAGCAGTTCTTC
TRBV19,TRBJ1-4,.,.,CASRRGEKLFF,TGTGCCAGTAGAAGAGGTGAAAAACTGTTTTTT
TRBV6-5,TRBJ1-2,.,TRBD1,CASSYAGTGTFYGYTF,TGTGCCAGCAGTTACGCCGGGACAGGGACCTTTTATGGCTACACCTTC
TRBV5-1,TRBJ2-1,few,TRBD2,CASGASGRTTYNEQFF,TGCGCCAGCGGAGCTAGCGGGAGGACCACCTACAATGAGCAGTTCTTC
TRBV30,TRBJ2-7,.,.,CACRRDKSYEQYF,TGTGCCTGCCGCCGGGACAAGTCCTACGAGCAGTACTTC
TRBV19,TRBJ2-7,.,.,CASSILGVGGSSYEQYF,TGTGCCAGTAGTATCTTGGGTGTCGGAGGGAGCTCCTACGAGCAGTACTTC
TRBV5-1,TRBJ1-5,.,.,CASSPGRNQPQHF,TGCGCCAGCAGCCCAGGTCGCAATCAGCCCCAGCATTTT
TRBV13,TRBJ2-7,.,.,CASSLGLGGEQYF,TGTGCCAGCAGCTTAGGGCTAGGCGGCGAGCAGTACTTC
TRBV5-1,TRBJ2-7,.,TRBD2,CASRSGSSYEQYF,TGCGCCAGCAGGAGCGGGAGTAGTTACGAGCAGTACTTC
TRBV7-7,TRBJ2-1,.,TRBD2,CASSLRGGVGGDEQFF,TGTGCCAGCAGCCTACGGGGGGGAGTGGGTGGCGATGAGCAGTTCTTC
TRBV14,TRBJ2-7,.,.,CASSLGGWANEQYF,TGTGCCAGCAGCCTCGGCGGGTGGGCTAACGAGCAGTACTTC
TRBV6-5,TRBJ1-1,.,.,CAGARGGAANTEAFF,TGTGCCGGAGCCCGAGGCGGCGCAGCGAACACTGAAGCTTTCTTT
TRBV12-3/TRBV12-4,TRBJ2-2,.,.,CASRAGDSRELFF,TGTGCCAGCAGAGCAGGGGATTCCAGGGAGCTGTTTTTT
TRBV14,TRBJ2-1,.,.,CASSTGGIPYNEQFF,TGTGCCAGCAGCACCGGAGGTATCCCCTACAATGAGCAGTTCTTC
TRBV18,TRBJ1-4,.,.,CASSPPGGTREKLFF,TGTGCCAGCTCACCACCGGGAGGGACTAGGGAAAAACTGTTTTTT
TRBV5-5,TRBJ2-3,.,.,CASSLDDPGIEVDTQYF,TGTGCCAGCAGCTTGGACGATCCGGGAATCGAAGTCGATACGCAGTATTTT
TRBV7-2,TRBJ2-3,.,TRBD1,CASSLRTGRDTQYF,TGTGCCAGCAGCTTAAGGACAGGGAGGGATACGCAGTATTTT
TRBV7-9,TRBJ1-4,.,.,CASSLSQGREEKLFF,TGTGCCAGCAGCTTAAGTCAGGGGAGGGAGGAAAAACTGTTTTTT
TRBV2,TRBJ2-3,.,TRBD2,CASSAYQLAGGPYTQYF,TGTGCCAGCAGTGCATACCAACTAGCGGGAGGGCCCTATACGCAGTATTTT
TRBV18,TRBJ1-1,.,TRBD1,CASSPAWDRVNTEAFF,TGTGCCAGCTCACCCGCTTGGGACAGGGTCAACACTGAAGCTTTCTTT
TRBV28,TRBJ1-5,.,.,CASSFISNQPQHF,TGTGCCAGCAGTTTCATTAGCAATCAGCCCCAGCATTTT
TRBV5-5,TRBJ2-5,.,TRBD1,CASSFAGTGQTETQYF,TGTGCCAGCAGCTTTGCCGGGACAGGTCAAACGGAGACCCAGTACTTC
TRBV7-2,TRBJ1-2,.,.,CASSLTPGDNYGYTF,TGTGCCAGCAGCTTAACTCCAGGGGATAACTATGGCTACACCTTC
TRBV18,TRBJ1-2,.,TRBD1,CASSPMGQADYGYTF,TGTGCCAGCTCACCAATGGGACAGGCGGACTATGGCTACACCTTC
TRBV7-8,TRBJ1-5,.,.,CASSLVTGGNQPQHF,TGTGCCAGCAGCTTAGTGACAGGCGGCAATCAGCCCCAGCATTTT
TRBV5-4,TRBJ2-2,.,.,CASSRSKTYTGELFF,TGTGCCAGCAGCCGTTCTAAGACTTACACCGGGGAGCTGTTTTTT
TRBV18,TRBJ1-1,.,.,CASSIQKMNTEAFF,TGTGCCAGCTCCATACAGAAAATGAACACTGAAGCTTTCTTT
TRBV30,TRBJ1-4,.,TRBD1,CAWSALDRVDEKLFF,TGTGCCTGGAGTGCGCTGGACAGGGTCGATGAAAAACTGTTTTTT
TRBV25-1,TRBJ2-7,.,TRBD1,CASSEPTGTGTYEQYF,TGTGCCAGCAGTGAACCGACCGGGACAGGAACCTACGAGCAGTACTTC
TRBV7-8,TRBJ2-5,.,TRBD2,CASSLAASGYQETQYF,TGTGCCAGCAGCTTAGCGGCTAGCGGGTACCAAGAGACCCAGTACTTC
TRBV9,TRBJ1-2,.,TRBD1,CASSATGGANYGYTF,TGTGCCAGCAGCGCGACAGGGGGCGCTAACTATGGCTACACCTTC
TRBV5-6,TRBJ2-1,once,TRBD2,CASSRTSGRAPWGEQFF,TGTGCCAGCAGCCGGACTAGCGGGAGGGCCCCTTGGGGAGAGCAGTTCTTC
TRBV5-1,TRBJ2-2,.,.,CASSSRPKAGELFF,TGCGCCAGCTCTAGTCGACCGAAGGCCGGGGAGCTGTTTTTT
TRBV29-1,TRBJ1-1,.,.,CSVRQELNTEAFF,TGCAGCGTTCGACAGGAATTGAACACTGAAGCTTTCTTT